The clone carrying this T cell receptor (beta chain) is deemed hyperexpanded. Its antigen is as yet unknown. Semi-nested PCR with Nested Universal Primer A followed constant-region reverse priming of full-length variable regions. From the 5' RACE reads, TCRdb called clonotypes with MiXCR, one entry per CDR3 protein. The sample carries approximately 12,000 distinct CDR3 sequences, about 51% recorded once. Study-wide results and limits: The TCR gene usage of tumor memory CD4+ T cells clustered together with blood and lymph node memory CD4+ cells and with lymph node naive CD4+ cells. Whole repertoires were not studied in the larger cohort, only one V-J beta rearrangement.

Trimming left V 0 bases short and J 2 bases short, with 11 bases between. The CDR3 length is 15 residues. Germline V gives CDR1 LGHNA, CDR2 YSLEER. The sequenced sample was tumor-infiltrating naive CD4+ T cells sorted from the breast tumor. The subset here: naive CD4+ T cells, CD4+CD45RA+CD25-. This clonotype was sampled from a female donor with breast cancer. V gene TRBV4-3 combines with J gene TRBJ2-7; tentatively, D is TRBD1 (6 bases). The CDR3 nucleotides read TGCGCCAGCAGCCAAGAAGGGACAAATACCTACGAGCAGTACGTC. Protein sequence: CASSQEGTNTYEQYV.